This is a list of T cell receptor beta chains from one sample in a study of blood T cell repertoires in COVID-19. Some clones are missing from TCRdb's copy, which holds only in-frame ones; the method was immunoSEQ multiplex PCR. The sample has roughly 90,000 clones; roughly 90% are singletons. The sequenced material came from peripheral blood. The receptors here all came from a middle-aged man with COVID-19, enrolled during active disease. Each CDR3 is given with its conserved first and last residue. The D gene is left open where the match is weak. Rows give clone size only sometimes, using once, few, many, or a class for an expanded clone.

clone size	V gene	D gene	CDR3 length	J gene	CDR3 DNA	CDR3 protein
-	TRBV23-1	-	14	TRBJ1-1	TGCGCCAGCAGTCTTCAGGGCCGAAACACTGAAGCTTTCTTT	CASSLQGRNTEAFF
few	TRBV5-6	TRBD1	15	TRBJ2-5	TGTGCCAGCACCGGAGGGACAGGGTATATCGAGACCCAGTACTTC	CASTGGTGYIETQYF
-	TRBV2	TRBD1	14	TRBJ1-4	TGTGCCAGCAGGGTGACAGGGGACTATGAAAAACTGTTTTTT	CASRVTGDYEKLFF
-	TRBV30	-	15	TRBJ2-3	TGTGCCTGCCGCCTTCATGCGGGGAGTGGAGATACGCAGTATTTT	CACRLHAGSGDTQYF
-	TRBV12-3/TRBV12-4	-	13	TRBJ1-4	TGTGCCAGCAGTATTGCAGGCGGGGAAAAACTGTTTTTT	CASSIAGGEKLFF
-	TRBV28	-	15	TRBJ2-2	TGTGCCAGCAGTTTGGGGGCAGCCGGCACCGGGGAGCTGTTTTTT	CASSLGAAGTGELFF
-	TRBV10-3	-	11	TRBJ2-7	TGTGCCAGTAGCGCCGCCTACGAGCAGTACTTC	CASSAAYEQYF
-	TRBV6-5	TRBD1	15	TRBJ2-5	TGTGCCAGCAGTTACATCGGACAGGGTCAAGAGACCCAGTACTTC	CASSYIGQGQETQYF
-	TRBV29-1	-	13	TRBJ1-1	TGCAGCGTTCAAATCCGGGGCGGGGGGCGAGCTTTCTTT	CSVQIRGGGRAFF
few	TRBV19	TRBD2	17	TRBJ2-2	TGTGCCAGTAGTTTACCGGGACTAGCGGGGGACACCGGGGAGCTGTTTTTT	CASSLPGLAGDTGELFF
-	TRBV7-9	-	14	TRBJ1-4	TGTGCCAGCAGCACAGGGTACCTTAATGAAAAACTGTTTTTT	CASSTGYLNEKLFF
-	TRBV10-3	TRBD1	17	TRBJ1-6	TGTGCCATCAGTGAGTCTACGGGACAGGGGGCTAATTCACCCCTCCACTTT	CAISESTGQGANSPLHF
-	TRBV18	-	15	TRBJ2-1	TGTGCCAGCTCACCATTGAGGGGGGGCCCGAATGAGCAGTTCTTC	CASSPLRGGPNEQFF
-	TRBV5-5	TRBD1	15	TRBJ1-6	TGTGCCAGCAGCTCGGGACAGTTTCCTAATTCACCCCTCCACTTT	CASSSGQFPNSPLHF
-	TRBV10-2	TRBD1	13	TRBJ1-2	TGCGCCAGCACCCGACAGGGCGACTATGGCTACACCTTC	CASTRQGDYGYTF
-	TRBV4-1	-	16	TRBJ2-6	TGCGCCAGCAGCCAAGAGGCAGGATCTGGGGCCAACGTCCTGACTTTC	CASSQEAGSGANVLTF
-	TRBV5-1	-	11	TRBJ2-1	TGCGCCAGCAGCGGTAGAGGTGAGCAGTTCTTC	CASSGRGEQFF
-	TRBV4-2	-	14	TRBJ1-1	TGTGCCAGCAGCCTTCGTGGTGGCAGGGCTGAAGCTTTCTTT	CASSLRGGRAEAFF
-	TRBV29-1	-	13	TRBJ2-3	TGCAGCGTTGAAGGGAGCCACACAGATACGCAGTATTTT	CSVEGSHTDTQYF
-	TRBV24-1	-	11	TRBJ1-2	TGTGCCACCAGTGATCAGTTGAGCTACACCTTC	CATSDQLSYTF
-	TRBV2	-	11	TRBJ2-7	TGTGCCAGCCGCCAGTCCTACGAGCAGTACTTC	CASRQSYEQYF
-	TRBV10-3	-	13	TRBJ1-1	TGTGCCATCAGTGTAAACCAAGCCGCGTTGGCTTTCTTT	CAISVNQAALAFF
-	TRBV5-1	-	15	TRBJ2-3	TGCGCCAGCAGCTTAGAGCGGATCGGCACAGATACGCAGTATTTT	CASSLERIGTDTQYF
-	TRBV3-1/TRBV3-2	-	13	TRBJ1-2	TGTGCCAGCAGCCAGGGACATGTAATTGCCTACACCTTC	CASSQGHVIAYTF
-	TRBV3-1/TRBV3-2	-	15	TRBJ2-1	TGTGCCAGCAGCCAAGTACTAGCTGGGGAGTCTGAGCAGTTCTTC	CASSQVLAGESEQFF
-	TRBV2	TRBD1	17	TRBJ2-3	TGTGCCAGCAGTGAACTAAGGACAGGGGGCGCGGCAGATACGCAGTATTTT	CASSELRTGGAADTQYF
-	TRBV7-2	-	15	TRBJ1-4	TGTGCCAGCAGCTTAGCCGCCGTTTTCAGGGGAAAACTGTTTTTT	CASSLAAVFRGKLFF
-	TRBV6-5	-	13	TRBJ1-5	TGTGCCAGCAGTACAGGCCACAATCAGCCCCAGCATTTT	CASSTGHNQPQHF
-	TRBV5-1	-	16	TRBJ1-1	TGCGCCAGCAGCCCGAAACCGAGCGGGGGCCTCGGTGAAGCTTTCTTT	CASSPKPSGGLGEAFF
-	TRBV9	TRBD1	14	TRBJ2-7	TGTGCCAGCAGCCCGGGACAGTTCTCCTACGAGCAGTACTTC	CASSPGQFSYEQYF
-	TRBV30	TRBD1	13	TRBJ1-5	TGTGCCTGGAGTGTGGGACAGGCGAAGCCCCAGCATTTT	CAWSVGQAKPQHF
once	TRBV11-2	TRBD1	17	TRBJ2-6	TGTGCCAGCAGCTTAAGGACAGGGGGAACTGGGGCCAACGTCCTGACTTTC	CASSLRTGGTGANVLTF
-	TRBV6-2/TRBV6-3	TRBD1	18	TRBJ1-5	TGTGCCAGCAGTTACCCGGGACAGGTCTTATATAGCAATCAGCCCCAGCATTTT	CASSYPGQVLYSNQPQHF
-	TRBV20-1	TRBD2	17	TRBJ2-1	TGCAGTGCTAGTCCATATCGACTAGCGGGGGGTCGTGGTGAGCAGTTCTTC	CSASPYRLAGGRGEQFF
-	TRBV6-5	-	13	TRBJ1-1	TGTGCCAGCAGTTCGGGACACTGGACTGAAGCTTTCTTT	CASSSGHWTEAFF
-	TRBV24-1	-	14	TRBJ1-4	TGTGCCACCAGTGACCCTCGGGGGAGTGAAAAACTGTTTTTT	CATSDPRGSEKLFF
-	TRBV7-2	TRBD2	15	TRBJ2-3	TGTGCCAGCAGCGCGACTAGCGGGGGGTGGGATACGCAGTATTTT	CASSATSGGWDTQYF
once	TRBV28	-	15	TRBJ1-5	TGTGCCAGCAGTTTATTGGGGGCAGGCAATCAGCCCCAGCATTTT	CASSLLGAGNQPQHF
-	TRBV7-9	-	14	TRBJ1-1	TGTGCCAGCAGCTTACAGGATATGAACACTGAAGCTTTCTTT	CASSLQDMNTEAFF
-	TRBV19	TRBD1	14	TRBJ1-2	TGTGCCAGTAGTACCCGACAGGGAGACTATGGCTACACCTTC	CASSTRQGDYGYTF
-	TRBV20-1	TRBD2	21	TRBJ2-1	TGCAGTGCTAGTCACCAACCCGCGGGACTAGCGGGGGTGAACTCCTACAATGAGCAGTTCTTC	CSASHQPAGLAGVNSYNEQFF
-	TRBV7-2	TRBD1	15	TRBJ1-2	TGTGCCAGCAGCTTATCGGGACAGGGGGTCGCTGGCTACACCTTC	CASSLSGQGVAGYTF
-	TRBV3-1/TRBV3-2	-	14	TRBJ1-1	TGTGCCAGCAGCCACGAGCAGGGGAACACTGAAGCTTTCTTT	CASSHEQGNTEAFF
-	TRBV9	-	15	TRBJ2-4	TGTGCCAGCAGCGAGAGGGCGGGGCCTAAAAACATTCAGTACTTC	CASSERAGPKNIQYF
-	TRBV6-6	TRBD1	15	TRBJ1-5	TGTGCCAGCACCATCAGTGGCAGGGGGCCGAGGCCCCAGCATTTT	CASTISGRGPRPQHF
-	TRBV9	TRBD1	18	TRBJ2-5	TGTGCCAGCAGCGTAGAAGGTGACAGGGGGGCTCTTTATGTGACCCAGTACTTC	CASSVEGDRGALYVTQYF
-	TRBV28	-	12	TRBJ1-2	TGTGCCAGCAAAGCGACTAACTATGGCTACACCTTC	CASKATNYGYTF
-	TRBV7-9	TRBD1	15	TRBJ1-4	TGTGCCAGCAGCCACCGGACAGGGGTTAATGAAAAACTGTTTTTT	CASSHRTGVNEKLFF
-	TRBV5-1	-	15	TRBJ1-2	TGCGCCAGCAGCTTGGGCGACAGCGGGAGAGGTGGCTACACCTTC	CASSLGDSGRGGYTF
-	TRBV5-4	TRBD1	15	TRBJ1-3	TGTGCCAGCAGTTATACAGGGGGGCGTAGAAACACCATATATTTT	CASSYTGGRRNTIYF
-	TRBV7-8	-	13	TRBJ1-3	TGTGCCAGCAGCCCCGGGAGAGTAAACACCATATATTTT	CASSPGRVNTIYF
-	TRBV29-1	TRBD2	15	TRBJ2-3	TGCAGCGTGGGAAAAGGGACTAGCGGCACAGATACGCAGTATTTT	CSVGKGTSGTDTQYF
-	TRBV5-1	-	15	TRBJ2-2	TGCGCCAGCAGCTTGGGTCACACGAACACCGGGGAGCTGTTTTTT	CASSLGHTNTGELFF
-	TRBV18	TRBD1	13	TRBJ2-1	TGTGCCAGCTCAGTAGACAGGGTCAATGAGCAGTTCTTC	CASSVDRVNEQFF
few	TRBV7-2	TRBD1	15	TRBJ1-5	TGTGCCAGCAGCTTAGCGGGGACAGTCAATCAGCCCCAGCATTTT	CASSLAGTVNQPQHF
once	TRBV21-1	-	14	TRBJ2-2	TGTGCCAGCAGGCTCACAGGAGACGCCGGGGAGCTGTTTTTT	CASRLTGDAGELFF